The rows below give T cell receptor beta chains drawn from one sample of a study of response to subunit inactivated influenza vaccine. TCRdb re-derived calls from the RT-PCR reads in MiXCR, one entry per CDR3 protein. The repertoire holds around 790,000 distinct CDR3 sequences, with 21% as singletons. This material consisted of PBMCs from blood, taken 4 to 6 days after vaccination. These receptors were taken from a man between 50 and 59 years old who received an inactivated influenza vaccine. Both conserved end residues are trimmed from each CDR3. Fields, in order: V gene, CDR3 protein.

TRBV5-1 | ASSFSATGEAF
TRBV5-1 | ASSLTGGIAGNTIY
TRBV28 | ASSTGQGYNEQF
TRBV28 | ASSSATPPGDTEAF
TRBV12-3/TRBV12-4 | ASSGTPTLGYEQY
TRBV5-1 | ASRDRSTSTDTQY
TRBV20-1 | SARKGERWRTYNEQF
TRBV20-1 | SAPWAGEETQY
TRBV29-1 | SVPTGGGNYGYT
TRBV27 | ASSPGTGTRRTEAF
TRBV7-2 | ASSLAVPNQPQH
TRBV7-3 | ASSSSGIAETQY
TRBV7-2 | ASSSTGLPEAF
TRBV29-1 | SVEDPLAGGLTDTQY
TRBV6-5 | ASSYSTQRRQETQY
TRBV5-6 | ASSFALNDEQF
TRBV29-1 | SVGSPTNTGELF
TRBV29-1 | SADLRAQEDGYT
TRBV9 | ASSVGQGERLYEQY
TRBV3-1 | ASRPGLNYGYT
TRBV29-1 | SVLSGLAHYNEQF
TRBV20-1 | SALSGGYNEQF
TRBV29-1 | SVGFSTDRSYEQY
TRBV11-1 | ASSLAATPIEQF
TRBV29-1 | SIKRPKSGRSSYEQY
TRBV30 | AWGRSEAF
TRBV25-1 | ASSELVAGELF
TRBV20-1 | SARVLAGNIQY
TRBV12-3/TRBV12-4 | ASSLAWAEEQF
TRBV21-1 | ASSICSGWSSYEQY
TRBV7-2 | ASSPSSRGSQF
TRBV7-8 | ASSAASGRAWEQY
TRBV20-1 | SAQGRYEQY
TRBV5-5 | ASSWGSSGGELF
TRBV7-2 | ASSLVAQYEQY
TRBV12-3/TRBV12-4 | ASSGRENQPQH
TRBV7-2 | ASSVQLAGYTGELF
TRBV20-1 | SARRGAGPDEQF
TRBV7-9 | ASGQEMNTEAF
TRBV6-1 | ASSEQGAGFTDTQY
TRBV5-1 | ASSLDVRPSTDTQY
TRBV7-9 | ASGVGGRSYNEQF
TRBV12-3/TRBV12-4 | ASSFRGFHGELF
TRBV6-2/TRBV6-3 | ASSYLGSSSPYEQY
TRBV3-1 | ASSRRVTSGYNEQF